This T cell receptor (beta chain) was recovered during a study of T cell changes during pregnancy in multiple sclerosis. The assay was immunoSEQ multiplex PCR, and TCRdb's table has in-frame clones only and misses some. In the table there are 50,000 to 55,000 clones, about nine tenths of which are singletons. This material consisted of CD4+ T cells from peripheral blood mononuclear cells, taken in the third trimester of pregnancy. This clonotype was sampled from a female donor with multiple sclerosis, enrolled in a pregnancy study.

The CDR3 bases are TGTGCCAGCTCACCAGTCTGGGGGCGGCCAGATACGCAGTATTTT. Residues: CASSPVWGRPDTQYF. J is TRBJ2-3 and V is TRBV18, with D perhaps TRBD1 (6 bases). Trimming took off 2 bases at V and 4 bases at J, with 13 bases between the two ends. CDR1 is KGHSH, CDR2 LQKENI, per germline. The CDR3 runs to 15 residues.